This passage covers 5 T cell receptor beta chains from one sample sequenced in a study of tumor-infiltrating lymphocytes in primary liver carcinoma. Co-extraction of RNA and DNA was performed on 20-30 mg of unsorted bulk tissue. Reverse transcription of roughly 470 ng total RNA with a constant-region primer produced TCR beta cDNA. Generation of the TCR beta libraries relied on three nested multiplex PCR rounds using slightly modified ARM-PCR. Both of the initial two PCR rounds ran for approximately 11 cycles and employed TRBV1-TRBV30 forward primers alongside a C-beta reverse primer. A single record per CDR3 protein comes from TCRdb applying MiXCR to the multiplex PCR reads. The top ten clones hold approximately 20% of a sample with 100,000 or so distinct CDR3 sequences, roughly 80% of them seen once. The specimen sequenced was liver tumor tissue from sampling region 3. Regarding subset: tumor region T3, left-lateral pole. The receptor set was obtained from a man aged 35 to 55 with primary liver carcinoma and hepatitis B virus infection.

As for this clonotype: A read error may produce the germline difference seen at one junction end. V usage is TRBV11-2 and J usage is TRBJ2-7; D possibly corresponds to TRBD1 (5 bases). The length of the CDR3 is 15 residues. Germline V lookup: CDR1 SGHAT, CDR2 FQNNGV. The CDR3: CASILRWKGENEQYF. The DNA of the CDR3 is TGTGCCAGCATCTTACGATGGAAAGGGGAAAACGAGCAGTACTTT.

V is TRBV28 and J is TRBJ2-5, with a weak D call TRBD1 (5 bases). Trimming pared 1 base from V and 2 bases from J, leaving 14 bases between. Looked up from germline, CDR1 is MDHEN and CDR2 is SYDVKM. CDR3 length: 16 amino acids. CDR3 coding DNA: TGTGCCAGCAGTTTATTCTACCGACAGTGTCAAGAGACCCAGTACTTC. Protein product: CASSLFYRQCQETQYF.

A few counts support this clonotype. The V and J genes are TRBV6-1 and TRBJ2-2, with 9 bases aligning to TRBD2. Unmatched junction bases numbered 10, after V lost 4 bases and J lost 7 bases. Germline lookup yields CDR1 MNHNS and CDR2 SASEGT. The CDR3 has 16 amino acids. For the CDR3, the DNA is TGTGCCAGCAGTGTGACTAGCGGTAGGACCGGCGGGGAGCTGTTTTTT. Protein sequence: CASSVTSGRTGGELFF.

In regard to this clonotype: It may be a read error: a sequence one base away is much more abundant. The chain carries TRBV7-9 and TRBJ2-5, with 9 bases identical to TRBD2. The germline gives CDR1 SEHNR, CDR2 FQNEAQ (reference sequence). The CDR3 has 15 amino acids. CDR3 sequence: CASSLGLAEQGTQYF. CDR3 nucleotides: TGTGCCAGCAGCTTGGGACTAGCCGAACAAGGGACCCAGTACTTC.

Of note for this clonotype: Without the conserved terminal phenylalanine or tryptophan, this CDR3 likely stems from a read error. CDR3 protein: CASSSADRKTEAFS. CDR3 nucleotides: TGTGCCAGCAGTTCGGCAGACAGGAAGACTGAGGCTTTCTCT. The V gene is TRBV12-3 or TRBV12-4, the J gene TRBJ1-1, with D possibly matching TRBD1 (6 bases). The length of the CDR3 is 14 residues.